These T cell receptor beta chains were read from a single sample in a study of blood T cells in healthy people across ages. TCRdb itself ran the 5' RACE reads through MiXCR, one entry per CDR3 protein. Of more than 1.4 million distinct CDR3 sequences listed, roughly 40% were seen once; the top ten hold under 8%. The sequenced material came from blood. Every receptor here comes from a young woman in good health. The CDR3 runs from the conserved cysteine through the conserved F or W. Where a row states a size, it is once, few, many or the class of an expanded clone; other rows omit it.

clone_size: -; v_call: TRBV2; j_call: -; cdr3_aa: CASRSGGTETQYF
clone_size: -; v_call: TRBV25-1; j_call: TRBJ2-3; cdr3_aa: CASSGGVAPRTDTQYF
clone_size: -; v_call: TRBV20-1; j_call: TRBJ2-7; cdr3_aa: CSARPMDLGQTHEQYF
clone_size: -; v_call: TRBV28; j_call: TRBJ1-2; cdr3_aa: CASSVSGSYGYTF
clone_size: -; v_call: TRBV3-1; j_call: TRBJ2-6; cdr3_aa: CASGLLAPLGGANVLTF
clone_size: many; v_call: TRBV7-2; j_call: TRBJ2-3; cdr3_aa: CASSYSGRAQYF
clone_size: once; v_call: TRBV29-1; j_call: TRBJ2-4; cdr3_aa: CSVADREQYF
clone_size: -; v_call: TRBV3-1; j_call: TRBJ2-5; cdr3_aa: CASSQVSGQGLYF
clone_size: -; v_call: TRBV6-6; j_call: TRBJ2-7; cdr3_aa: CASSYRRDYEQYF
clone_size: -; v_call: TRBV9; j_call: TRBJ2-5; cdr3_aa: CASSFSSGETRYF
clone_size: few; v_call: TRBV28; j_call: TRBJ2-1; cdr3_aa: CASSFLEGRNEQFF
clone_size: few; v_call: TRBV25-1; j_call: TRBJ1-2; cdr3_aa: CASSEFGTGYLLGGYTF
clone_size: few; v_call: TRBV2; j_call: TRBJ2-7; cdr3_aa: CASSLTRTRQADEQYF
clone_size: -; v_call: TRBV2; j_call: TRBJ1-4; cdr3_aa: CASSEAGYEKLFF
clone_size: -; v_call: TRBV5-1; j_call: -; cdr3_aa: CASSLDRGRWEQYF
clone_size: few; v_call: TRBV10-3; j_call: -; cdr3_aa: CAISEFEREGDNEQYF
clone_size: few; v_call: TRBV21-1; j_call: TRBJ2-7; cdr3_aa: CASSKPPGQGVYEQYF
clone_size: -; v_call: TRBV6-5; j_call: TRBJ2-5; cdr3_aa: CASSYRRQETQYF
clone_size: few; v_call: TRBV20-1; j_call: TRBJ2-3; cdr3_aa: CSATLNTDTQYF
clone_size: -; v_call: TRBV5-5; j_call: TRBJ1-1; cdr3_aa: CASSLAPRGENTEAFF
clone_size: -; v_call: TRBV5-1; j_call: TRBJ2-5; cdr3_aa: CASSLVGTSGSQETQYF
clone_size: -; v_call: TRBV2; j_call: TRBJ1-1; cdr3_aa: CASSEDAGGNTEAFF
clone_size: -; v_call: TRBV20-1; j_call: TRBJ2-7; cdr3_aa: CSARDLRRGDSYEQYF
clone_size: -; v_call: TRBV7-2; j_call: -; cdr3_aa: CASSLYNTDYEQYF
clone_size: -; v_call: TRBV12-3/TRBV12-4; j_call: -; cdr3_aa: CASRSSGKPYNEQYF
clone_size: -; v_call: TRBV12-3/TRBV12-4; j_call: TRBJ2-7; cdr3_aa: CASRSGQLEQYF
clone_size: -; v_call: TRBV20-1; j_call: TRBJ2-3; cdr3_aa: CSAFRDYDTQYF
clone_size: -; v_call: TRBV6-5; j_call: TRBJ2-2; cdr3_aa: CASSPGINTGELFF
clone_size: -; v_call: TRBV24-1; j_call: -; cdr3_aa: CATSETAYNEQYF
clone_size: -; v_call: TRBV15; j_call: TRBJ2-3; cdr3_aa: CATSRVLGGRTDTQYF
clone_size: -; v_call: TRBV25-1; j_call: TRBJ1-1; cdr3_aa: CASSPSGDADAGTEAFF
clone_size: -; v_call: TRBV5-1; j_call: TRBJ1-2; cdr3_aa: CASSPMGGLYTF
clone_size: few; v_call: TRBV28; j_call: TRBJ1-1; cdr3_aa: CASTSSQKFNGSLKAFF
clone_size: -; v_call: TRBV27; j_call: TRBJ2-3; cdr3_aa: CASSLGYATDTQYF
clone_size: -; v_call: TRBV9; j_call: TRBJ2-1; cdr3_aa: CASSVFTGGLNNEQFF